This entry features one T cell receptor (beta chain) sequence. Per the original data handling: Amplification with reference gene primers provided the estimates of nucleated cell counts. Assay: immunoSEQ multiplex PCR; the TCRdb copy retains only in-frame clones and omits some. V and J calls plus clone size are reproduced from that table; the DNA served to infer D and trimming. The sample lists some 220,000 clones, 80% to 85% seen once, with around 18% in the top ten. This sample stems from a study of blood T cell repertoires in COVID-19. On the study more broadly: T cells, B-cell-depleted T cells, or PBMCs provided the cDNA or gDNA that served as material.

J was trimmed by 2 bases and V by 6 bases; bases with no gene match: 6. The CDR3 spans 15 residues. Per the germline V gene, CDR1 is ENHRY and CDR2 is SYGVKD. Input material: peripheral blood. The chain recombines TRBV10-3 with TRBJ2-1; TRBD1 aligns across 8 bases. This TCR came from a woman older than 75 with active or convalescent COVID-19. This CDR3 is CAIRNGQGPYNEQFF. DNA of the CDR3: TGTGCCATCAGGAACGGACAGGGCCCCTACAATGAGCAGTTCTTC.